Below are 18 T cell receptor beta chains sequenced from a single sample in a study of graft-versus-host responses after intestinal transplantation (dated by TCRdb to the early 2020s). To prepare the library, the immunoSEQ multiplex PCR assay was applied. Drawn from immuneACCESS, this table holds only the in-frame rearrangements with V and J called that TCRdb kept. Clones are partly lost; checked studies trace under half to an unresolved V gene and leave the rest unexplained. The sample table records fewer than 110,000 clones; under 95% of these occur just once. Under 1.5% of the sample lies in the top ten. The sample's time point, from its label and the paper: cells obtained before transplantation from donor or recipient. These receptors have no known antigen. Sequencing was performed on unstimulated CD8+ T cells sorted from spleen or lymph node cells, taken before intestinal transplant. These receptors all come from a human donor who received an intestinal transplant.

The chain uses TRBV7-9 and TRBJ2-1; TRBD1 matches 7 bases. Unmatched junction bases numbered 11, after V lost 2 bases and J lost 4 bases. CDR1 and CDR2 (germline): SEHNR, FQNEAQ (reference sequence). The CDR3 is 17 amino acids. The CDR3 sequence: CASSLPDSRGLYNEQFF. The DNA of the CDR3 is TGTGCCAGCAGCTTACCGGACAGCAGGGGGTTATACAATGAGCAGTTCTTC. Together with reference TRBV7-9 and TRBJ2-1, the CDR3 gives the full variable domain: DTGVSQNPRHKITKRGQNVTFRCDPISEHNRLYWYRQTLGQGPEFLTYFQNEAQLEKSRLLSDRFSAERPKGSFSTLEIQRTEQGDSAMYLCASSLPDSRGLYNEQFFGPGTRLTVL.

CDR3 DNA: TGTGCCAGCAGCCCCCGTGCAGGGTTGGGCACTGAAGCTTTCTTT. Translated, it gives CASSPRAGLGTEAFF. This chain connects TRBV7-9 to TRBJ1-1, with D perhaps matching TRBD1 (5 bases). The CDR3 consists of 15 residues. From germline, CDR1 is SEHNR and CDR2 FQNEAQ (reference sequence). The V and J ends lost 5 bases and 4 bases respectively, with 17 bases between them.

The V call is TRBV6-1, the J call TRBJ2-7, with a weak D call TRBD1 (6 bases). This CDR3 is built from 12 residues. Trimming left V 6 bases short and J 6 bases short, with 12 bases between. Germline V gene lookup returns CDR1 MNHNS and CDR2 SASEGT. CDR3 bases: TGTGCCAGCAGCGCTACAGGGTTCGAGCAGTACTTC. Translating it yields CASSATGFEQYF.

This clone was seen once. The chain recombines TRBV7-2 with TRBJ2-3, with D maybe TRBD1 (6 bases). The germline V gene has CDR1 SGHTA and CDR2 FQGNSA. This CDR3 region has 16 residues. V was trimmed by 3 bases and J by 2 bases, leaving 15 bases between them. CDR3 region: CASSLPLDSYTDTQYF. CDR3 DNA sequence: TGTGCCAGCAGCTTGCCGCTGGACAGCTACACAGATACGCAGTATTTT.

The V call is TRBV27, the J call TRBJ2-6, with D maybe TRBD2 (6 bases). Trimming stripped 3 bases from V and 2 bases from J, with 11 bases between. The CDR3 loop spans 16 amino acids. In germline, CDR1 is MNHEY, CDR2 SMNVEV (reference sequence). The DNA for the CDR3 is TGTGCCAGCAGTTTTAACGGAGGGGCTGGGGCCAACGTCCTGACTTTC. Protein: CASSFNGGAGANVLTF.

The chain employs TRBV2 and TRBJ2-5, with D maybe TRBD1 (5 bases). CDR1 and CDR2 from the germline V gene are SNHLY and FYNNEI. Trimming removed 2 bases from V and 0 bases from J, with 13 bases in between. The CDR3 has 16 amino acids. The CDR3 spells CASSEIRGKDQETQYF. CDR3 DNA sequence: TGTGCCAGCAGTGAAATTAGGGGAAAGGACCAAGAGACCCAGTACTTC.

V is TRBV6-5 and J is TRBJ2-2; D might be TRBD2 (6 bases). Germline CDR1 is MNHEY and CDR2 is SVGAGI. There are 13 residues in the CDR3. Trimming took 10 bases from V and 1 from J, leaving 10 bases between them. The CDR3 nucleotides read TGTGCCACGCAGGGAGGGAACACCGGGGAGCTGTTTTTT. Translated: CATQGGNTGELFF.

The CDR3 reads CASSYPGVTVYNEQFF. The CDR3 DNA follows: TGTGCCAGCAGTTACCCCGGGGTGACCGTGTACAATGAGCAGTTCTTC. V gene TRBV6-6 combines with J gene TRBJ2-1, with D perhaps matching TRBD2 (5 bases). This CDR3 spans 16 amino acids. Trimming left V 2 bases short and J 4 bases short, with 15 bases between. Germline values: CDR1 MNHNY, CDR2 SVGAGI (reference sequence).

The rearrangement joins TRBV4-2 to TRBJ2-5, with 8 positions matching TRBD2. Germline-derived CDR1 and CDR2 are LGHNA and YNFKEQ. The length of the CDR3 is 16 residues. Trimming at V came to 4 bases and at J to 1 base, leaving 8 bases not matched to a gene. The CDR3 sequence: CASSLVGTRTQETQYF. The CDR3 nucleotides are TGTGCCAGCAGCCTTGTAGGGACTAGGACCCAAGAGACCCAGTACTTC.

In its sample, this clone was seen a few times. The gene calls are TRBV7-9 and TRBJ1-2; no clear D gene. Germline CDR1 is SEHNR and CDR2 is FQNEAQ (reference sequence). Trimming shortened V by 8 bases and J by 8 bases, and 15 bases separated the two germline ends. The CDR3 consists of 12 residues. DNA of the CDR3: TGTGCCAGCCATCACACCCAGAGGGGCTACACCTTC. It translates to CASHHTQRGYTF. Full variable domain (rest looked up from reference TRBV7-9 and TRBJ1-2): DTGVSQNPRHKITKRGQNVTFRCDPISEHNRLYWYRQTLGQGPEFLTYFQNEAQLEKSRLLSDRFSAERPKGSFSTLEIQRTEQGDSAMYLCASHHTQRGYTFGSGTRLTVV.

Remarks on this clone: This specimen includes other DNA sequences encoding the same CDR3. The chain combines TRBV19 with TRBJ1-1; no clear D. From germline, CDR1 is LNHDA and CDR2 SQIVND (reference sequence). This CDR3 has 13 residues. Trimming left V 5 bases short and J 0 bases short, with 7 bases between. As DNA, the CDR3 is TGTGCCAGTAGTCTGTCCTTGAACACTGAAGCTTTCTTT. It is translated as CASSLSLNTEAFF.

This chain connects TRBV6-5 to TRBJ1-3; D unclear. The CDR3 is 15 amino acids. The V gene's germline CDR1 is MNHEY and CDR2 SVGAGI. V gave up 3 bases and J gave up 0 bases, with 9 bases separating them. The CDR3 here is CASSYNHNSGNTIYF. The CDR3 nucleotides are TGTGCCAGCAGTTATAATCATAACTCTGGAAACACCATATATTTT.

The V and J genes are TRBV4-2 and TRBJ2-3; 10 bases fit TRBD2. The CDR3 runs to 16 residues. Germline lookup yields CDR1 LGHNA and CDR2 YNFKEQ. With V trimmed by 0 bases and J by 3 bases, 3 bases remained unmatched. The CDR3 region has the DNA TGTGCCAGCAGCCAAGAGAGCGGGGGGGATACAGATACGCAGTATTTT. Its protein is CASSQESGGDTDTQYF.

This chain links TRBV2 with TRBJ2-5; either TRBD1 or TRBD2 may supply D (5 bases each). The CDR3 length is 13 residues. CDR1 is SNHLY and CDR2 is FYNNEI in the germline V gene. V lost 10 bases and J lost 5, with 17 bases in between. The CDR3 sequence is CAINPMGEETQYF. CDR3 DNA sequence: TGTGCCATAAATCCGATGGGGGAGGAGACCCAGTACTTC.

The chain has TRBV9 and TRBJ1-5; no clear D gene. This CDR3 spans 15 amino acids. The V end was cut by 4 bases, the J end by 7 bases, with 18 bases between. Germline CDR1 and CDR2: SGDLS and YYNGEE. CDR3 nucleotide sequence: TGTGCCAGCAGCCCGACTGACTGGTCGGGACAGCCCCAGCATTTT. Translating gives CASSPTDWSGQPQHF.

The chain has TRBV4-1 and TRBJ1-1, with D perhaps matching TRBD1 (5 bases). Germline V lookup: CDR1 MGHRA, CDR2 YSYEKL. Between the trimmed V and J ends, which lost 9 bases and 1 base, there was a span of 9 bases. The CDR3 has 12 residues. CDR3 sequence: CASRGGNTEAFF. CDR3 sequence (DNA): TGCGCCAGTCGGGGGGGGAACACTGAAGCTTTCTTT.

The V gene is TRBV5-6, the J gene TRBJ1-1; perhaps TRBD1 as D (6 bases). CDR1 is SGHDT, CDR2 YYEEEE, per germline. Trimming shortened V by 7 bases and J by 6 bases, and 10 bases separated the two germline ends. The CDR3 loop spans 11 amino acids. The CDR3 here is CASSRGPEAFF. Written as DNA, the CDR3 is TGTGCCAGCTCCCGGGGGCCTGAAGCTTTCTTT.

The V gene is TRBV29-1, the J gene TRBJ1-1; the D is unclear. Trimming shortened V by 4 bases and J by 3 bases, and 6 bases separated the two germline ends. The V gene's germline CDR1 is SQVTM and CDR2 ANQGSEA. The CDR3 spans 11 residues. CDR3: CSVASDTEAFF. The CDR3 coding sequence is TGCAGCGTTGCATCTGACACTGAAGCTTTCTTT.